A single sample gave rise to the 29 T cell receptor beta chains below, sequenced in a study of T cells after yellow fever vaccination (dated by TCRdb to about 2019). The treatment or condition tag for this specimen amounts to: live attenuated yellow fever vaccine strain. Receptor libraries were prepared by 5' RACE. Instrument used: Illumina HiSeq 2500. TCRdb trimmed the raw reads at Q25, called clones with MiXCR and kept productive beta chains. Here each entry gathers all rows of one CDR3 protein and keeps the most common genes and DNA. This sample is represented by about 400,000 distinct CDR3 sequences; around 6.4% of them were singletons. The ten largest clones capture over 12% of the sample. Sequences were derived from PBMCs, sampled 5 days after the yellow fever booster vaccination. The receptors come from a man aged 30-40 years who received the YFV17D yellow fever vaccine.

The chain's CDR3 is CASSQPNTRYEQYF. The DNA for the CDR3 is TGTGCCAGCAGCCAACCCAACACCCGCTACGAGCAGTACTTC. V is TRBV7-2 and J is TRBJ2-7, with unresolved D. V dropped 5 bases and J dropped 3 bases, with 14 bases sitting between them. Germline V gene data show CDR1 as SGHTA and CDR2 as FQGNSA. The CDR3 totals 14 residues.

This clonotype showed up many times. The genes are TRBV3-1 and TRBJ2-7; D uncertain. This CDR3 region has 13 residues. Germline V gene lookup returns CDR1 LGHDT and CDR2 YNNKEL (reference sequence). The V end lost 1 base, the J end lost 4 bases, and 8 bases lay between the germline ends. The DNA of the CDR3 is TGTGCCAGCAGCCAAGGACTGATTTACGAGCAGTACTTC. Translation: CASSQGLIYEQYF.

The chain recombines TRBV20-1 with TRBJ2-7; perhaps TRBD1 as D (5 bases). Germline values: CDR1 DFQATT, CDR2 SNEGSKA (reference sequence). This CDR3 comprises 14 residues. Trimming stripped 3 bases from V and 4 bases from J, with 16 bases between. Here the CDR3 reads CSARLGQGNYEQYF. The DNA for the CDR3 is TGCAGTGCTAGGCTCGGGCAGGGCAATTACGAGCAGTACTTC.

In regard to this clonotype: This may come from a read error, since a much larger clone is one base off. This chain joins TRBV6-5 and TRBJ2-7; D gene unclear. The CDR3 spans 14 residues. Trimming cost V 0 bases and J 0 bases, with 6 bases left between them. Germline-derived CDR1 and CDR2 are MNHEY and SVGAGI. Here the CDR3 reads CASSYSTSSYEQYF. In nucleotides, the CDR3 is TGTGCCAGCAGTTACTCGACAAGCTCCTACGAGCAGTACTTC.

This clonotype showed up just a few times. This chain uses TRBV4-3 with TRBJ2-1; D remains unclear. The V end lost 1 base, the J end lost 4 bases, and 5 bases lay between the germline ends. Looked up from germline, CDR1 is LGHNA and CDR2 is YSLEER. This CDR3 is built from 13 residues. The CDR3 nucleotides are TGCGCCAGCAGCCAAGCTCCTTACAATGAGCAGTTCTTC. It yields the protein CASSQAPYNEQFF.

The table lists this clonotype with many counts. This sequence joins TRBV5-6 and TRBJ2-1; 9 nucleotides match TRBD2. V dropped 0 bases and J dropped 7; count of bases not matched to a gene: 14. The V gene's germline CDR1 is SGHDT and CDR2 YYEEEE. The CDR3 has 18 amino acids. CDR3: CASSLVFLAGSASNEQFF. CDR3 nucleotide sequence: TGTGCCAGCAGCTTGGTGTTTCTAGCGGGATCCGCCTCGAATGAGCAGTTCTTC.

This clonotype was found many times. The chain joins TRBV11-2 to TRBJ2-2; the match to TRBD2 covers 12 bases. Germline V CDR1 and CDR2: SGHAT, FQNNGV. This CDR3 region has 19 residues. V was pared by 0 bases and J by 0 bases, with 5 bases of the junction left unmatched. For the CDR3, the DNA is TGTGCCAGCAGCTTAGAAGGACTAGCGGGGTTTACGAACACCGGGGAGCTGTTTTTT. Its translation: CASSLEGLAGFTNTGELFF.

This clonotype was counted ten times or more. The gene calls are TRBV20-1 and TRBJ2-3; a possible D gene is TRBD2 (5 bases). Germline V gene data show CDR1 as DFQATT and CDR2 as SNEGSKA (reference sequence). V was pared by 6 bases and J by 7 bases, with 23 bases between. This CDR3 has 15 residues. The CDR3 nucleotides are TGCAGTGCACAGAACTGGGCTAGCCCCGCCTATACGCAGTATTTT. This sequence encodes CSAQNWASPAYTQYF.

This clonotype was found a few times. The J gene is TRBJ2-3, the V gene TRBV29-1; 9 bases line up with TRBD2. CDR1 and CDR2 from the germline V gene are SQVTM and ANQGSEA. The ends lost 6 bases at V and 0 bases at J; junction bases unmatched: 4. The CDR3 loop spans 14 amino acids. The DNA for the CDR3 is TGCAGCGTGACTAGCGGAGCTAGCACAGATACGCAGTATTTT. Translation: CSVTSGASTDTQYF.

The rearrangement uses TRBV20-1 and TRBJ2-6, with 11 bases identical to TRBD2. CDR1 DFQATT and CDR2 SNEGSKA come from the germline V gene (reference sequence). The trim removed 3 bases at V and 0 bases at J, leaving 10 bases unmatched. The CDR3 totals 19 residues. The CDR3 DNA reads as TGCAGTGCTAGGGGACTAGCGGATCTAACCCGCTCTGGGGCCAACGTCCTGACTTTC. The encoded protein is CSARGLADLTRSGANVLTF.

The CDR3 loop reads CSVGQPNTEAFF. The CDR3 DNA is TGCAGCGTTGGGCAACCGAACACTGAAGCTTTCTTT. The chain employs TRBV29-1 and TRBJ1-1; D unresolved. Trimming shortened V by 4 bases and J by 1 base, and 7 bases separated the two germline ends. Germline V gives CDR1 SQVTM, CDR2 ANQGSEA. CDR3 size: 12 residues.

The chain joins TRBV5-1 to TRBJ2-5; unclear D gene. V dropped 4 bases and J dropped 5 bases, with 12 bases sitting between them. This CDR3 is 13 amino acids long. Germline lookup yields CDR1 SGHRS and CDR2 YFSETQ. CDR3 in amino acids: CASSPDMSETQYF. Here the CDR3 DNA reads TGCGCCAGCAGCCCAGACATGAGTGAGACCCAGTACTTC.

The V call is TRBV20-1, the J call TRBJ1-1; D is undetermined. Germline assignment: CDR1 DFQATT and CDR2 SNEGSKA (reference sequence). The CDR3 is made up of 15 amino acids. Between the trimmed V and J ends, which lost 0 bases and 0 bases, there was a span of 11 bases. CDR3: CSARDPRRMNTEAFF. DNA of the CDR3: TGCAGTGCTAGAGATCCGAGACGGATGAACACTGAAGCTTTCTTT.

The V call is TRBV12-3 or TRBV12-4, the J call TRBJ2-7, with D possibly TRBD2 on 5 matching bases. Trimming took off 2 bases at V and 7 bases at J, with 12 bases between the two ends. The CDR3 consists of 13 residues. CDR3 protein: CASSLSGGWEQYF. The CDR3, as DNA: TGTGCCAGCAGTTTAAGCGGTGGGTGGGAGCAGTACTTC.

The gene calls are TRBV11-2 and TRBJ2-5; TRBD1 or TRBD2 may be the D gene (6 bases each). The CDR3 covers 17 residues. Germline CDR1 SGHAT, CDR2 FQNNGV. The ends were cut back, 3 bases at V and 4 bases at J, with 21 bases in the middle. This chain's CDR3 is CASSFGVRGTIVETQYF. CDR3 sequence (DNA): TGTGCCAGCAGCTTCGGTGTTCGGGGGACAATTGTAGAGACCCAGTACTTC.

This clonotype was seen ten or more times. The chain employs TRBV29-1 and TRBJ1-2, with D hard to call. The germline V gene has CDR1 SQVTM and CDR2 ANQGSEA. The CDR3 loop spans 10 amino acids. The ends were cut back, 4 bases at V and 4 bases at J, with 4 bases in the middle. The CDR3 loop is CSVASYGYTF. The CDR3 DNA sequence: TGCAGCGTTGCCAGCTATGGCTACACCTTC. The full variable domain, its missing parts supplied by reference TRBV29-1 and TRBJ1-2, is SAVISQKPSRDICQRGTSLTIQCQVDSQVTMMFWYRQQPGQSLTLIATANQGSEATYESGFVIDKFPISRPNLTFSTLTVSNMSPEDSSIYLCSVASYGYTFGSGTRLTVV.

The J gene is TRBJ2-3, the V gene TRBV4-3; possible D gene TRBD2, 5 bases. Germline V CDR1 and CDR2: LGHNA, YSLEER. V was trimmed by 2 bases and J by 2 bases, leaving 17 bases between them. The CDR3 runs 17 residues. CDR3 protein: CASSQKPAAVTTDTQYF. The DNA for the CDR3 is TGCGCCAGCAGCCAAAAACCGGCAGCGGTAACCACAGATACGCAGTATTTT.

This clonotype was recorded a few times. This chain's CDR3 is CASRPSLGYEQYF. The CDR3 coding sequence is TGTGCCAGCAGGCCCTCTCTCGGATACGAGCAGTACTTC. This chain uses TRBV6-2 or TRBV6-3 with TRBJ2-7; D remains ambiguous. The germline V gene has CDR1 MNHEY and CDR2 SVGEGT. Trimming left V 6 bases short and J 4 bases short, with 13 bases between. CDR3 size: 13 residues.

There are many counts of this clonotype. This chain's CDR3 is CASSLVAGPNYNEQFF. The DNA for the CDR3 is TGCGCCAGCAGCTTGGTCGCGGGACCCAACTACAATGAGCAGTTCTTC. This chain links TRBV5-1 with TRBJ2-1, with a possible D match to TRBD2 (6 bases). CDR1 and CDR2 from the germline V gene are SGHRS and YFSETQ. The CDR3 runs to 16 residues. Trimming took 0 bases from V and 3 from J, leaving 13 bases between them.

J is TRBJ2-3 and V is TRBV4-3; 10 nucleotides agree with TRBD2. This CDR3 is built from 15 residues. Trimming removed 3 bases from V and 4 bases from J; junction bases left unmatched: 4. The V gene's germline CDR1 is LGHNA and CDR2 YSLEER. Written as DNA, the CDR3 is TGCGCCAGCAGCCAGGGACTAGCGTTCTCAGATACGCAGTATTTT. This encodes CASSQGLAFSDTQYF.

In this sample, this clonotype turned up a few times. The chain recombines TRBV7-2 with TRBJ1-5; 7 bases align to TRBD1. Germline assignment: CDR1 SGHTA and CDR2 FQGNSA. CDR3 length equals 16 residues. After removal of 5 bases from V and 5 bases from J, the junction contained 12 bases not matched to a gene. The CDR3 DNA is TGTGCCAGCAGCCGTCAACCGGGACAGAACTATCAGCCCCAGCATTTT. It encodes CASSRQPGQNYQPQHF.

The genes are TRBV5-1 and TRBJ2-5; D is uncertain. Germline V CDR1 and CDR2: SGHRS, YFSETQ. With 1 base removed from V and 5 bases from J, the gap between germline ends came to 12 bases. The CDR3 is 14 amino acids. CDR3 sequence reads: CASSLYGSSETQYF. The CDR3 DNA reads TGCGCCAGCAGCTTGTACGGCAGTTCGGAGACCCAGTACTTC.

This clonotype was seen at least ten times. This sequence joins TRBV20-1 and TRBJ2-7, with 7 positions matching TRBD2. Germline V CDR1 and CDR2: DFQATT, SNEGSKA (reference sequence). The ends lost 5 bases at V and 3 bases at J; junction bases unmatched: 10. This CDR3 spans 14 amino acids. This CDR3 reads CSALGLQSLYEQYF. The CDR3 bases are TGCAGTGCTTTGGGACTACAGTCTCTCTACGAGCAGTACTTC.

This clonotype was seen more than once but under ten times. The CDR3 DNA follows: TGTGCCAGCTCACCGACAGAGTCGTATGGCTACACCTTC. It encodes CASSPTESYGYTF. The genes are TRBV18 and TRBJ1-2, with a possible D match to TRBD1 (5 bases). This CDR3 has 13 amino acids. V gave up 3 bases and J gave up 5 bases, with 10 bases separating them. Germline CDR1 is KGHSH and CDR2 is LQKENI.

This clonotype showed up many times. This sequence joins TRBV6-5 and TRBJ2-1; 7 nucleotides align to TRBD2. The CDR3 sequence is 15 residues long. Per the germline V gene, CDR1 is MNHEY and CDR2 is SVGAGI. After removal of 2 bases from V and 7 bases from J, the junction contained 8 bases not matched to a gene. The CDR3 sequence is CASSYGRELFNEQFF. CDR3 sequence (DNA): TGTGCCAGCAGTTACGGGCGGGAGTTATTTAATGAGCAGTTCTTC.

This clonotype has more than one count but fewer than ten. The gene calls are TRBV19 and TRBJ2-1; 7 bases are shared with TRBD1. V shed 9 bases, J shed 6 bases, and the junction held 14 bases outside the gene matches. The CDR3 contains 15 residues. The V gene's germline CDR1 is LNHDA and CDR2 SQIVND (reference sequence). The CDR3 coding sequence is TGTGCCAGCAACCACAGACAGGGTTGGGGCAATGAGCAGTTCTTC. Protein product: CASNHRQGWGNEQFF.

This sequence joins TRBV5-1 and TRBJ2-5, with no clear D. The V gene's germline CDR1 is SGHRS and CDR2 YFSETQ. The ends were cut back, 2 bases at V and 5 bases at J, with 22 bases in the middle. The CDR3 sequence is 17 residues long. The CDR3 DNA is TGCGCCAGCAGCTTTGAAGAAGTTGGGTGGAGCGAGGAGACCCAGTACTTC. Translated, it gives CASSFEEVGWSEETQYF.

The CDR3 region is CASRGRQMDYYGYTF. DNA for the CDR3: TGTGCCAGCAGGGGGAGACAGATGGATTACTATGGCTACACCTTC. This chain links TRBV25-1 with TRBJ1-2; the D gene is possibly TRBD1 (5 bases). Germline CDR1 is MGHDK and CDR2 is SYGVNS. This CDR3 has 15 amino acids. V was cut by 6 bases and J by 3 bases, with 17 bases left in between.

The chain combines TRBV7-6 with TRBJ2-5; D is uncertain. Germline V CDR1 and CDR2: SGHVS, FNYEAQ. V lost 5 bases, J lost 4 bases, and 11 bases lay in between. The CDR3 length is 13 residues. This CDR3 is CASSRRIGETQYF. The CDR3 DNA sequence: TGTGCCAGCAGCCGTCGAATCGGAGAGACCCAGTACTTC.